This T cell receptor beta chain stems from a study of CD8+CD57+ T cells in acquired aplastic anemia. Study context: DNA per sorted CD4+ or CD8+ sample ranged about 0.2 to 27.4 ug, averaging around 3.2 ug. Healthy donor CD4+ cell samples had a mean of approximately 11 million reads. Study-wide points: Researchers reported that CD8+ Simpson's diversity was not significantly different in patients versus controls. It was found that approximately 29 CD8+ CDR3 sequences were shared between patients and controls.

Remarks on this clonotype: Its target is not known.

Germline assignment: CDR1 KGHSH and CDR2 LQKENI. V lost 8 bases and J 1 base, leaving 14 bases between the germline ends. This CDR3 comprises 14 residues. Genomic DNA constituted the template upon which TCR beta VDJ and CDR3 profiling was performed. Using its own MiXCR run on the reads, TCRdb lists one record per CDR3 protein. The data hold around 140,000 distinct CDR3 sequences, with around two fifths observed a single time. The source is a human donor in good health, serving as a control. The material sequenced was sorted CD4+, CD8+, or CD8+CD57+ T cells (not recorded which) from PBMCs. J is TRBJ2-5 and V is TRBV18; tentatively, D is TRBD1 (6 bases). The CDR3 region is CASSFPGVQETQYF. CDR3 coding DNA: TGTGCCAGCAGCTTCCCAGGGGTCCAAGAGACCCAGTACTTC.